The 24 T cell receptor beta chains below come from one sample, sequenced in a study of PD-L1 blockade in urothelial cancer. Assay used: immunoSEQ multiplex PCR; TCRdb lists only in-frame clones, some missing. The repertoire holds roughly 120,000 clones, approximately 90% seen once, with around 1.7% in the top ten. Time point described: peripheral blood 6 weeks after treatment start. This sample comprised PBMCs, obtained around atezolizumab (anti-PD-L1) treatment. The receptors here all came from a man aged 60-69 years with urothelial cancer.

The V and J genes are TRBV5-1 and TRBJ2-2; no firm D call. CDR1 SGHRS and CDR2 YFSETQ come from the germline V gene. V was clipped by 4 bases and J by 6 bases, with 16 bases between them. This CDR3 is built from 15 residues. This CDR3 is CASSPMAGFPGELFF. The CDR3 DNA reads TGCGCCAGCAGCCCCATGGCCGGGTTTCCCGGGGAGCTGTTTTTT.

The V and J genes are TRBV6-1 and TRBJ2-4; D unclear. Germline V gives CDR1 MNHNS, CDR2 SASEGT. There are 13 residues in the CDR3. With 1 base removed from V and 4 bases from J, the gap between germline ends came to 5 bases. The CDR3 DNA is TGTGCCAGCAGTGAAGGCCAGAAAAACATTCAGTACTTC. Protein: CASSEGQKNIQYF.

This rearrangement joins TRBV5-6 to TRBJ1-1; D might be TRBD1 (5 bases). The V gene lost 4 bases and the J gene lost 4 bases, with 11 bases spanning the gap. From germline, CDR1 is SGHDT and CDR2 YYEEEE. This CDR3 has 13 amino acids. The CDR3 region has the DNA TGTGCCAGCAGCCCGACAGTGTCCACTGAAGCTTTCTTT. Amino acid sequence: CASSPTVSTEAFF. The full variable domain, rest sourced from reference TRBV5-6 and TRBJ1-1, is DAGVTQSPTHLIKTRGQQVTLRCSPKSGHDTVSWYQQALGQGPQFIFQYYEEEERQRGNFPDRFSGHQFPNYSSELNVNALLLGDSALYLCASSPTVSTEAFFGQGTRLTVV.

This chain uses TRBV6-5 with TRBJ2-3; unclear D gene. V was cut by 2 bases and J by 6 bases, with 15 bases left in between. CDR1 and CDR2 from the germline V gene are MNHEY and SVGAGI. This CDR3 has 15 amino acids. CDR3 bases: TGTGCCAGCAGTTACCTTGGCCTCCCTCTGGATACGCAGTATTTT. Translated: CASSYLGLPLDTQYF.

The V gene is TRBV5-8, the J gene TRBJ2-1, with TRBD2 as a possible D gene (5 bases). The V end lost 4 bases, the J end lost 7 bases, and 18 bases lay between the germline ends. The CDR3 sequence is 15 residues long. Looked up from germline, CDR1 is SGHTS and CDR2 is YDEGEE. CDR3 in amino acids: CASSPSTTTRNEQFF. Written as DNA, the CDR3 is TGTGCCAGCAGCCCTTCGACTACCACTCGAAATGAGCAGTTCTTC.

The V gene is TRBV30, the J gene TRBJ1-1; no reliable D call. Trimming cost V 7 bases and J 4 bases, with 13 bases left between them. Germline V CDR1 and CDR2: GTSNPN, SVGIG (reference sequence). The CDR3 has 12 residues. The CDR3 region is CASSSGFTEAFF. CDR3 in DNA: TGTGCCTCGTCCAGCGGGTTCACTGAAGCTTTCTTT.

The chain recombines TRBV18 with TRBJ1-5, with TRBD1 matching over 8 bases. Germline-derived CDR1 and CDR2 are KGHSH and LQKENI. V shed 5 bases and J 4 bases; nucleotides not matched to a gene: 4. This CDR3 has 14 amino acids. CDR3 nucleotide sequence: TGTGCCAGCTCATCGGACAGGGCTAATCAGCCCCAGCATTTT. Encoded protein: CASSSDRANQPQHF. The full variable domain, with the rest looked up from reference TRBV18 and TRBJ1-5, is NAGVMQNPRHLVRRRGQEARLRCSPMKGHSHVYWYRQLPEEGLKFMVYLQKENIIDESGMPKERFSAEFPKEGPSILRIQQVVRGDSAAYFCASSSDRANQPQHFGDGTRLSIL.

The chain is built from TRBV12-2 and TRBJ2-7; the table's D call, TRBD1, was not checked against the DNA. TRBV12-2 is tagged as a pseudogene. The CDR3 covers 12 residues. The DNA of the CDR3 is TGTGCAAGTCGCCCCAACTCCTACGAGCAGTACTTC. It translates to CASRPNSYEQYF.

The CDR3 region has the DNA TGTGCCACCAGCAGCGGGGGGGCCGCCTACAATGAGCAGTTCTTC. As protein: CATSSGGAAYNEQFF. The chain recombines TRBV15 with TRBJ2-1, with 8 bases identical to TRBD2. Germline V gene sequence: CDR1 LNHNV, CDR2 YYDKDF (reference sequence). The CDR3 runs to 15 residues. V dropped 3 bases and J dropped 2; count of bases not matched to a gene: 3.

The chain joins TRBV5-1 to TRBJ2-3, with unresolved D. The CDR3 runs to 12 residues. Looked up from germline, CDR1 is SGHRS and CDR2 is YFSETQ. V dropped 0 bases and J dropped 5 bases, with 4 bases sitting between them. Written as DNA, the CDR3 is TGCGCCAGCAGCTTGGGAGGAGATACGCAGTATTTT. Its translation: CASSLGGDTQYF.

The chain joins TRBV29-1 to TRBJ2-7, with 9 bases fitting TRBD1. The CDR3 totals 13 residues. The J segment lost 0 bases and the V segment lost 7 bases, leaving 4 bases of the junction unmatched. Per the germline V gene, CDR1 is SQVTM and CDR2 is ANQGSEA. CDR3 in DNA: TGCAGCGCCGGGGACAGGGCCTCCTACGAGCAGTACTTC. Translation gives CSAGDRASYEQYF.

The chain is built from TRBV2 and TRBJ2-2; TRBD1 matches 7 bases. CDR3 length: 13 residues. Germline CDR1 and CDR2: SNHLY and FYNNEI. V lost 6 bases and J lost 5; bases outside the gene matches: 3. The CDR3 protein is CASREQGTGELFF. The CDR3 nucleotides are TGTGCCAGCAGAGAACAGGGGACCGGGGAGCTGTTTTTT.

This chain uses TRBV14 with TRBJ2-2; 9 bases map to TRBD1. V gave up 5 bases and J gave up 5 bases; unmatched junction bases: 12. The germline V gene encodes CDR1 SGHDN and CDR2 FVKESK. The CDR3 spans 17 residues. CDR3: CASSEQGAILSTGELFF. The CDR3 DNA reads TGTGCCAGCAGCGAACAGGGGGCGATTCTTAGTACCGGGGAGCTGTTTTTT.

The J gene is TRBJ2-7, the V gene TRBV2, with 7 bases that match TRBD1. The CDR3 has 14 amino acids. Germline CDR1 is SNHLY and CDR2 is FYNNEI. The junction had 2 bases not matched to a gene; V was cut back by 0 bases and J by 3 bases. The chain's CDR3 is CASSEARQGYEQYF. CDR3 in DNA: TGTGCCAGCAGTGAAGCACGACAGGGCTACGAGCAGTACTTC. The whole variable domain, remainder taken from reference TRBV2 and TRBJ2-7, is EPEVTQTPSHQVTQMGQEVILRCVPISNHLYFYWYRQILGQKVEFLVSFYNNEISEKSEIFDDQFSVERPDGSNFTLKIRSTKLEDSAMYFCASSEARQGYEQYFGPGTRLTVT.

The sample holds a few counts of this clone. The V gene is TRBV7-9, the J gene TRBJ1-5, with unresolved D. V lost 5 bases to trimming and J lost 1 base, with 12 bases between them. This CDR3 contains 15 residues. Germline loops: CDR1 SEHNR, CDR2 FQNEAQ (reference sequence). CDR3 amino acids: CASSPPGSSNQPQHF. DNA for the CDR3: TGTGCCAGCAGCCCTCCAGGCAGCAGCAATCAGCCCCAGCATTTT.

The chain combines TRBV13 with TRBJ2-2; the match to TRBD2 covers 10 bases. The CDR3 is 15 residues long. Per germline, CDR1 PRHDT and CDR2 FYEKMQ (reference sequence). After removal of 5 bases from V and 7 bases from J, the junction contained 7 bases not matched to a gene. Here the CDR3 reads CASSPGTSGIGELFF. For the CDR3, the DNA is TGTGCCAGCAGCCCGGGCACTAGCGGGATCGGGGAGCTGTTTTTT.

The CDR3 sequence is CASSLGQGARTSYEQYF. In nucleotides, the CDR3 is TGTGCCAGCAGCTTAGGACAGGGGGCGAGGACTTCCTACGAGCAGTACTTC. The V call is TRBV5-4, the J call TRBJ2-7; 11 positions agree with TRBD1. CDR3 size: 17 residues. Germline V gene lookup returns CDR1 SGHNT and CDR2 YYREEE (reference sequence). V shed 2 bases and J 1 base; nucleotides not matched to a gene: 8.

V is TRBV5-4 and J is TRBJ2-1, with D tentatively TRBD2 (5 bases). Germline CDR1 and CDR2: SGHNT and YYREEE (reference sequence). This CDR3 has 16 residues. Trimming removed 0 bases from V and 0 bases from J, with 10 bases in between. Here the CDR3 DNA reads TGTGCCAGCAGCTTGGGCGGGCTGAGCTCCTACAATGAGCAGTTCTTC. This codes for CASSLGGLSSYNEQFF.

The chain has TRBV11-2 and TRBJ2-3; a weak D match, TRBD2 (6 bases). The CDR3 runs 15 residues. Trimming left V 5 bases short and J 2 bases short, with 14 bases between. Germline V gene sequence: CDR1 SGHAT, CDR2 FQNNGV. CDR3 coding DNA: TGTGCCAGCAGCCGGGACTCCAGCGCCACAGATACGCAGTATTTT. Translating gives CASSRDSSATDTQYF.

The chain is built from TRBV2 and TRBJ2-6; D possibly corresponds to TRBD2 (5 bases). Germline CDR1 SNHLY, CDR2 FYNNEI. Trimming left V 7 bases short and J 0 bases short, with 7 bases between. This CDR3 is 14 amino acids long. DNA for the CDR3: TGTGCCAGCAATCGGGACTCTGGGGCCAACGTCCTGACTTTC. Translating gives CASNRDSGANVLTF.

The CDR3 sequence is CAISRTGPGVGGELFF. The CDR3 DNA follows: TGTGCCATCAGTCGCACAGGGCCCGGGGTTGGCGGGGAGCTGTTTTTT. This chain joins TRBV10-3 and TRBJ2-2; D is perhaps TRBD1 (6 bases). V lost 5 bases, J lost 7 bases, and 20 bases lay in between. The CDR3 spans 16 residues. Germline assignment: CDR1 ENHRY and CDR2 SYGVKD.

V is TRBV28 and J is TRBJ2-3; tentative D call: TRBD1 (6 bases). The CDR3 has 13 amino acids. V was cut by 3 bases and J by 3 bases, with 7 bases left in between. Germline CDR1 and CDR2: MDHEN and SYDVKM. CDR3 bases: TGTGCCAGCAGTTTGCAGGGGACAGATACGCAGTATTTT. As protein: CASSLQGTDTQYF.

V gene TRBV5-1 combines with J gene TRBJ2-5; TRBD2 is a possible D gene (6 bases). The length of the CDR3 is 17 residues. V lost 0 bases and J 5 bases, leaving 20 bases between the germline ends. Germline CDR1 reads SGHRS; CDR2 reads YFSETQ. CDR3 sequence: CASSLASGGASGETQYF. Written as DNA, the CDR3 is TGCGCCAGCAGCTTGGCCTCTGGCGGGGCCTCGGGGGAGACCCAGTACTTC.

The chain carries TRBV2 and TRBJ1-5, with a tentative D call TRBD1 (6 bases). There are 14 residues in the CDR3. Trimming pared 5 bases from V and 0 bases from J, leaving 8 bases between. The germline V gene encodes CDR1 SNHLY and CDR2 FYNNEI. Here the CDR3 DNA reads TGTGCCAGCAGTCGGGACATTAGCAATCAGCCCCAGCATTTT. Translated, it gives CASSRDISNQPQHF.